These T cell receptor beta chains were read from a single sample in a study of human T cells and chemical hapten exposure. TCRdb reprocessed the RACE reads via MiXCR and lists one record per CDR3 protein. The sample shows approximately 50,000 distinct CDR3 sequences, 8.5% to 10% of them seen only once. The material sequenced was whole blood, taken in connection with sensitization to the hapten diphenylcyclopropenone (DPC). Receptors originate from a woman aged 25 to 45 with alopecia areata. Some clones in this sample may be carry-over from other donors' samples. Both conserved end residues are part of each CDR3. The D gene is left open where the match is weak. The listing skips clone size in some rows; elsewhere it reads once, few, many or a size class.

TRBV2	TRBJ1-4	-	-	TGTGCCAGCAGTGAAGCAAGGGGAAGGGCCCAACTGTTTTTT	CASSEARGRAQLFF
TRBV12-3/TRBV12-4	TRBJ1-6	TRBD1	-	TGTGCCAGCAGACCACCGGGACAGTTATCACCCCTCCACTTT	CASRPPGQLSPLHF
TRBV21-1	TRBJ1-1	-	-	TGTGCCAGCAGCAAAGAGGGAGAGGCCAGGGGGGCTTTCTTT	CASSKEGEARGAFF
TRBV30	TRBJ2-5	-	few	TGTGCCTGGAGTGTCCTCGGACAGCCGTCCAGAGAGACCCAGTACTTC	CAWSVLGQPSRETQYF
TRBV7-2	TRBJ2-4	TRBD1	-	TGTGCCAGCAGCTTAGGACCGGGACAGGGTATCGTTCAGTACTTC	CASSLGPGQGIVQYF
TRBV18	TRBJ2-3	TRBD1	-	TGTGCCAGCTCACACGGACAGGGAACGTTAGATACGCAGTATTTT	CASSHGQGTLDTQYF
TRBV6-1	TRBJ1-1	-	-	TGTGCCAGCAGTGAAGCGCTTGGGATTCAGAGCACTGAAGCTTTCTTT	CASSEALGIQSTEAFF
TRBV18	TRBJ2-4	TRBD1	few	TGTGCCAGCTCACCGCCCGGACAGGGATTTACGGACATTCAGTACTTC	CASSPPGQGFTDIQYF
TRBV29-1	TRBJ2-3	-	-	TGCAGCGTTGTACGGAACACAGATACGCAGTATTTT	CSVVRNTDTQYF
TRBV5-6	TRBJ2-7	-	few	TGTGCCAGCAGTATTGGCGTTTCCTACGAGCAGTACTTC	CASSIGVSYEQYF
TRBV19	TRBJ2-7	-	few	TGTGCCAGTAGTCCAGCGCTGACCTACGAGCAGTACTTC	CASSPALTYEQYF
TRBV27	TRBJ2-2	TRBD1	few	TGTGCCAGCAGTTTATACGACAGGGGGGGGGAGCTGTTTTTT	CASSLYDRGGELFF
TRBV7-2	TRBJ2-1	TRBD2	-	TGTGCCAGCAGCAAGGGACTAGCGGGGCGTGGGGAGCAGTTCTTC	CASSKGLAGRGEQFF
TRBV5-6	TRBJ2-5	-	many	TGTGCCAGCAGCTTGTGGTTGGAAGAGACCCAGTACTTC	CASSLWLEETQYF
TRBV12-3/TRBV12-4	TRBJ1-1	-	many	TGTGCCAGCAGTTTACTAAGGGTCACAACTGAAGCTTTCTTT	CASSLLRVTTEAFF
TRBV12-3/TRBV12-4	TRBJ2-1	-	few	TGTGCCAGCAGTTTTGGGTCAAACCTAGGGGGTGAGCAGTTCTTC	CASSFGSNLGGEQFF
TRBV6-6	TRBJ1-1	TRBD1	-	TGTGCCAGCAGTTACCTGGGACAGGGGAAAGCTAACACTGAAGCTTTCTTT	CASSYLGQGKANTEAFF
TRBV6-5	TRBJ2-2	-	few	TGTGCCAGCTCCGCAGCCGGGGAGCTGTTTTTT	CASSAAGELFF
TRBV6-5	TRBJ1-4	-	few	TGTGCCAGCAGTTACTCGGGGGATCGCGATGAAAAACTGTTTTTT	CASSYSGDRDEKLFF
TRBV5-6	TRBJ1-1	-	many	TGTGCCAGCAGCCCCGGCGGAGGGACCGTGGGCACTGAAGCTTTCTTT	CASSPGGGTVGTEAFF
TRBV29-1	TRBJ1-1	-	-	TGCAGCGTTGAGGTTACGGGGAACACTGAAGCTTTCTTT	CSVEVTGNTEAFF
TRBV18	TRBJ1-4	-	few	TGTGCCAGCTCACCGTACATAAATGAAAAACTGTTTTTT	CASSPYINEKLFF